The entry below describes one T cell receptor (beta chain). These data belong to a study of beta chain features in type 1 diabetes. Study summary: Researchers looked at some 99 million sorted cells across all samples.

This CDR3 comprises 15 residues. V shed 0 bases, J shed 5 bases, and the junction held 5 bases outside the gene matches. Germline V gene data show CDR1 as SGHVS and CDR2 as FNYEAQ. One heparinised blood draw averaging around 100 mL was given by each donor. The sequenced template was cDNA made from the entire isolated RNA. There were 3.4 million or so reads on average in the naive, central memory and regulatory T cell samples. Data came from immunoSEQ multiplex PCR; TCRdb stores just in-frame clones and leaves some out. The sample contains about 360,000 clones, roughly 12% of which appear only once. The sequence derives from a man between 18 and 29 years old in good health. Material for sequencing was naive CD4+ T cells from blood. The chain recombines TRBV7-6 with TRBJ2-3; 7 bases map to TRBD1. The CDR3 here is CASSLAWAGGDTQYF. CDR3 in DNA: TGTGCCAGCAGCTTAGCGTGGGCAGGGGGAGATACGCAGTATTTT.